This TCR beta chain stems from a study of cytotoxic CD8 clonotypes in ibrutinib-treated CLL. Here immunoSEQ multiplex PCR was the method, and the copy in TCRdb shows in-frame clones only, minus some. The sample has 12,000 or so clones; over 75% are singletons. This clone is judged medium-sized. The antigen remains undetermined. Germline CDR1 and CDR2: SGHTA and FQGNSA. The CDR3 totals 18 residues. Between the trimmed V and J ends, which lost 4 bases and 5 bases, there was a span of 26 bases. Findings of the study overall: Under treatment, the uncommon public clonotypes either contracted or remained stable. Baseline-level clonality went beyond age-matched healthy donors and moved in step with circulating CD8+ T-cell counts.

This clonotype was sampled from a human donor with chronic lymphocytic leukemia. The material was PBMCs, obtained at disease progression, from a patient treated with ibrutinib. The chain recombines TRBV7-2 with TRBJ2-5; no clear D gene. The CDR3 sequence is CASSSPVVQTPAPETQYF. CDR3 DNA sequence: TGTGCCAGCAGCTCACCAGTAGTTCAGACCCCGGCGCCGGAGACCCAGTACTTC.